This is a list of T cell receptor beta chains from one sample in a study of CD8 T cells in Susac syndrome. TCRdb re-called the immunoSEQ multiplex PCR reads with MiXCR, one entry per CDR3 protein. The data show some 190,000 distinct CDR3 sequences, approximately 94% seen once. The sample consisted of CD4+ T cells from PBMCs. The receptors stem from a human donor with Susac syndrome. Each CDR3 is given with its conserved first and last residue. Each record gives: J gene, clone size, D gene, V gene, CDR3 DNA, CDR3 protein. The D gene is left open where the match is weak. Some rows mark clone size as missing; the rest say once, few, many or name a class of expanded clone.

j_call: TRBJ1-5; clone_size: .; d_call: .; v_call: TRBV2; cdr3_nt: TGTGCCAGCGAATCGCAGCTTAGCAATCAGCCCCAGCATTTT; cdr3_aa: CASESQLSNQPQHF
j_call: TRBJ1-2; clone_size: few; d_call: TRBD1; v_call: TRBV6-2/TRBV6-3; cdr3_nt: TGTGCCAGCAGCCCCCAGGGGGATGGCTACACCTTC; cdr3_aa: CASSPQGDGYTF
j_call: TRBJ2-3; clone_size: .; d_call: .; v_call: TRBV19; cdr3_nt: TGTGCCAGTAGTATGCAGGCTAGGGATACGCAGTATTTT; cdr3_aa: CASSMQARDTQYF
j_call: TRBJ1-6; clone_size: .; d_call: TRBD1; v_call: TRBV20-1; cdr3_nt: TGCAGTGCCCAGAGACAGGGAAATTATTCACCCCTCCACTTT; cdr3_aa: CSAQRQGNYSPLHF
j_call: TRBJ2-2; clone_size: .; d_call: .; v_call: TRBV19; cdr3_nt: TGTGCCAGTAGTCTAAACCACGCGAACACCGGGGAGCTGTTTTTT; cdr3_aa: CASSLNHANTGELFF
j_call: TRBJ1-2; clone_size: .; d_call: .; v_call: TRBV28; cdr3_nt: TGTGCCAGCAGGCCGACCTCGAACTATGGCTACACCTTC; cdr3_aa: CASRPTSNYGYTF
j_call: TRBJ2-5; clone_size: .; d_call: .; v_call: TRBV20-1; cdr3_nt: TGCAGTGCTAGAGACAGGGCAGGGATACAAGAGACCCAGTACTTC; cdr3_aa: CSARDRAGIQETQYF
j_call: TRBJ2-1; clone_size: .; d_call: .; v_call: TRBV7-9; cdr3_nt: TGTGCCAGCAGCTTCGATCACACCAATGAGCAGTTCTTC; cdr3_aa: CASSFDHTNEQFF
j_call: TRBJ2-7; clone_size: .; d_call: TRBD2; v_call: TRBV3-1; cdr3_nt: TGTGCCAGCAGCGACGGACTAGCGGGGAGACTCTACGAGCAGTACTTC; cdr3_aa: CASSDGLAGRLYEQYF
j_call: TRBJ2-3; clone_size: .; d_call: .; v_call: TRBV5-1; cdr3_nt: TGCGCCAGCAGCGTGACGGACCCTAGGACAGATACGCAGTATTTT; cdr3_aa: CASSVTDPRTDTQYF
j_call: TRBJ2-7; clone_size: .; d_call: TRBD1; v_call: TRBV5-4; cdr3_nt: TGTGCCAGCAGCACCCGGACAGGCGAGCAGTACTTC; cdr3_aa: CASSTRTGEQYF
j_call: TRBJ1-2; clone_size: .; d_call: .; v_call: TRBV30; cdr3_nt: TGTGCCTGGAGTGTGATGGCCTATGGCTACACCTTC; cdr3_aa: CAWSVMAYGYTF
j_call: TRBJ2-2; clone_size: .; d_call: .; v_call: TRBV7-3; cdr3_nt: TGTGCCAGCAGCTTACAGGGATCGGACACCGGGGAGCTGTTTTTT; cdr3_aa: CASSLQGSDTGELFF
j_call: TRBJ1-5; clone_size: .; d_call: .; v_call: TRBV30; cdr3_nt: TGTGCCTGGACCGTAAAGGGGGGGTACCAGCCCCAGCATTTT; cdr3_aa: CAWTVKGGYQPQHF
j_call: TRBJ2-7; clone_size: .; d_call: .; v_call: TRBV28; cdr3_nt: TGTGCCAGCAGCCACCCCGGACGGGTCCTCGAGCAGTACTTC; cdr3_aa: CASSHPGRVLEQYF
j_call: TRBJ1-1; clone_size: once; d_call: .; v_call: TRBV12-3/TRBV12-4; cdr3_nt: TGTGCCAGCAGCGAGTCCTGGAAAGAAGCTTTCTTT; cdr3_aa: CASSESWKEAFF
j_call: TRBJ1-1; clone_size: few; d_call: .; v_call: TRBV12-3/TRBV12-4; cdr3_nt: TGTGCCAGCAGTCCTTTGGGGGTCCGCACTGAAGCTTTCTTT; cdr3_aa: CASSPLGVRTEAFF
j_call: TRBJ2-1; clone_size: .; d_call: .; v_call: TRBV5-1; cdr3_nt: TGCGCCAGCAGAACCCGCGATGAGCAGTTCTTC; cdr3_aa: CASRTRDEQFF
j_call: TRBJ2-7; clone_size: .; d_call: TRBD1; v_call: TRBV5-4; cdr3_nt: TGTGCCAGCAGCTCGTTGGTACAGGGGGCACACTACGAGCAGTACTTC; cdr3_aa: CASSSLVQGAHYEQYF
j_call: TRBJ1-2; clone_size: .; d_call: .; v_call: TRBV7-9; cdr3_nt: TGTGCCAGCAGCATACTACAGGGAACCTACACCTTC; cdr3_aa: CASSILQGTYTF
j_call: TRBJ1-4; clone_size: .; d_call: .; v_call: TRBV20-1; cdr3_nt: TGCAGTGCTAGAGATTCGGGGAATGAAAAACTGTTTTTT; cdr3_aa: CSARDSGNEKLFF
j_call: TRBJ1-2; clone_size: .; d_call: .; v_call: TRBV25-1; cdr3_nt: TGTGCCAGCAGTGATCCGGGGGCAGGGGACTATGGCTACACCTTC; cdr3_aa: CASSDPGAGDYGYTF
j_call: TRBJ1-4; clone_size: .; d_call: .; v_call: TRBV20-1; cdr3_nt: TGCAGTGCTTGTGAGGGCTACAATAATGAAAAACTGTTTTTT; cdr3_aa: CSACEGYNNEKLFF
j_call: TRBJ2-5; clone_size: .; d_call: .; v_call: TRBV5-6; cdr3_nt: TGTGCCAGCAGCTACGCCACCGGACCAGGCGAGACCCAGTACTTC; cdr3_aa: CASSYATGPGETQYF
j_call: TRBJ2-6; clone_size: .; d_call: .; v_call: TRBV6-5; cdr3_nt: TGTGCCAGCAGTTACTGGCGGGGAAACTCTGGGGCCAACGTCCTGACTTTC; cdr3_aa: CASSYWRGNSGANVLTF
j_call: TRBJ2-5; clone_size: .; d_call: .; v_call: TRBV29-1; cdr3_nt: TGCAGCGTTGAAAGACAGGACCAAGAGACCCAGTACTTC; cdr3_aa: CSVERQDQETQYF
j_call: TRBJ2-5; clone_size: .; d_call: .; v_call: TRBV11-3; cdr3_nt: TGTGCCAGCACCCCCGGGGGCGTGGAGACCCAGTACTTC; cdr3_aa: CASTPGGVETQYF
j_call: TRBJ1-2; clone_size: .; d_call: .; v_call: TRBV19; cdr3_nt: TGTGCCAGTAGTATCCGGAACTATGGCTACACCTTC; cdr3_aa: CASSIRNYGYTF
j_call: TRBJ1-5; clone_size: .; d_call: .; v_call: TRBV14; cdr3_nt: TGTGCCAGCAGCCAAGTGGGCTTCAATCAGCCCCAGCATTTT; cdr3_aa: CASSQVGFNQPQHF
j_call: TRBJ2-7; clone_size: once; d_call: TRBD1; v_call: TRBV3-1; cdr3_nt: TGTGCCATTCGACAGGCGGGACAGGCCCTTTACGAGCAGTACTTC; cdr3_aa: CAIRQAGQALYEQYF
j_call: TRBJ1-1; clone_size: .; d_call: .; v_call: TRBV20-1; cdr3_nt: TGCAGTGCTAGAGGAGGTGTCGGTGGGAGGGCGGACACTGAAGCTTTCTTT; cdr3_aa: CSARGGVGGRADTEAFF
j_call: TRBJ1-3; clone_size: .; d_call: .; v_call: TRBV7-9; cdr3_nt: TGTGCCAGCAGGGAAATTTATGGAAACACCATATATTTT; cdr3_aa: CASREIYGNTIYF
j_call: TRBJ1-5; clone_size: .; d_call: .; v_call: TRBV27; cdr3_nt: TGTGCCAGCAGTTTATCGTTTTTCGGAGGCAATCAGCCCCAGCATTTT; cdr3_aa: CASSLSFFGGNQPQHF
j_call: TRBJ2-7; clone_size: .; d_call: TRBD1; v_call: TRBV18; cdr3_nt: TGTGCCAGCTCACCATCCGGACAGGATCGAGAGCAGTACTTC; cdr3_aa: CASSPSGQDREQYF
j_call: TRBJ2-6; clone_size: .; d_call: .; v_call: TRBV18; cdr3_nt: TGTGCCAGCTCACAAGGTGGGGGCGCATCCGGGGCCAACGTCCTGACTTTC; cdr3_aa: CASSQGGGASGANVLTF
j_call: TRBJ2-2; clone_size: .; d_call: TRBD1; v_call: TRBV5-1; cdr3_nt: TGCGCCAGCAGCTTCGGACAGGGAGGGAACACCGGGGAGCTGTTTTTT; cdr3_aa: CASSFGQGGNTGELFF
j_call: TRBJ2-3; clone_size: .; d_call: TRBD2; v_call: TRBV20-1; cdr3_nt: TGCAGCGGGGGGGCCGTCGCAGATACGCAGTATTTT; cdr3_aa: CSGGAVADTQYF
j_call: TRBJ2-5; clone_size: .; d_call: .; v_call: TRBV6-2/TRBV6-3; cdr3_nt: TGTGCCAGCAGCTACCGTCGCTGGGAGACCCAGTACTTC; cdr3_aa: CASSYRRWETQYF
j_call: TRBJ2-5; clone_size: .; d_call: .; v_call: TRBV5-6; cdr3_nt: TGTGCCAGCAGCTTGGGGCGAAAAGAGACCCAGTACTTC; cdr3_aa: CASSLGRKETQYF
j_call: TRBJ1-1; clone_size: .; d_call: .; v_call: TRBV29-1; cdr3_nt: TGCAGCGTAAGCACGGATATGAACACTGAAGCTTTCTTT; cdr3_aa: CSVSTDMNTEAFF
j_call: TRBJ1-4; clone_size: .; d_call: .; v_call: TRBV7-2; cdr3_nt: TGTGCCAGCAGCTTAGAGGCGGGCGATGAAAAACTGTTTTTT; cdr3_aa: CASSLEAGDEKLFF